What follows is one T cell receptor (beta chain) and its context. What it recognizes is unknown. This table comes from immunoSEQ multiplex PCR, and its TCRdb copy is limited to in-frame clones, with some not included. The data hold 75,000 to 95,000 clones, with roughly 70% observed a single time. This sample is drawn from a study of radiotherapy plus CTLA-4 blockade in lung cancer. Study details: An objective response was seen in 15% to 20% of patients, and disease control in 25% to 40%.

The length of the CDR3 is 14 residues. Trimming left V 4 bases short and J 6 bases short, with 14 bases between. The V gene's germline CDR1 is SGHRS and CDR2 YFSETQ. General study points: An expansion of tumor-derived TCR clones occurred in blood after radiotherapy plus ipilimumab. Reported findings show early blood T cell clone dynamics, with interferon-beta, best predicted response.

This specimen consisted of peripheral blood, obtained from a patient treated with radiotherapy plus ipilimumab. V usage is TRBV5-1 and J usage is TRBJ1-3; D is perhaps TRBD1 (6 bases). This clonotype originated in a human donor with non-small cell lung cancer that progressed on radiotherapy plus ipilimumab. CDR3 DNA sequence: TGCGCCAGCAGCGAAGGACAGTCGGCAAACACCATATATTTT. Amino acids: CASSEGQSANTIYF. Full variable domain (missing parts from reference TRBV5-1 and TRBJ1-3): KAGVTQTPRYLIKTRGQQVTLSCSPISGHRSVSWYQQTPGQGLQFLFEYFSETQRNKGNFPGRFSGRQFSNSRSEMNVSTLELGDSALYLCASSEGQSANTIYFGEGSWLTVV.